This T cell receptor beta chain came from a study of blood T cell repertoires in COVID-19. CDR1 is LGHDT and CDR2 is YNNKEL in the germline V gene (reference sequence). This CDR3 is built from 15 residues. Trimming left V 3 bases short and J 4 bases short, with 13 bases between. This table comes from immunoSEQ multiplex PCR, and its TCRdb copy is limited to in-frame clones, with some not included. The table lists roughly 250,000 clones, around 90% of them singletons, with around 3% in the top ten. The receptor was isolated from a woman aged 45-65 years who had recovered from COVID-19. V usage is TRBV3-1 (or the pseudogene TRBV3-2) and J usage is TRBJ2-1; tentatively, D is TRBD2 (6 bases). The sequenced sample consisted of PBMCs or T cells enriched from blood (not recorded which). Here the CDR3 reads CASSQTEGRYNEQFF. The CDR3 DNA reads TGTGCCAGCAGCCAGACGGAGGGCCGGTACAATGAGCAGTTCTTC.